This TCR beta chain is drawn from a study of molecular identifiers for immune sequencing clone quantification. The table lists this clonotype with a few counts. Each CDR3 protein gets one entry after TCRdb re-called the PCR reads with MiXCR. This table has roughly 630,000 distinct CDR3 sequences, roughly 25% appearing once. The CDR3 is 15 amino acids. Trimming removed 2 bases from V and 3 bases from J; junction bases left unmatched: 7. Germline V lookup: CDR1 MGHRA, CDR2 YSYEKL. The source is a human donor in good health. Some libraries in this study had Jurkat cell RNA spiked in. The specimen sequenced was naive CD8+ T cells from blood, with Jurkat cell RNA spiked in. Subset here: FACS-sorted CD8+CD4-CCR7+CD45RA+ naive T cells. This sequence joins TRBV4-1 and TRBJ2-7, with 7 bases matching TRBD2. CDR3 region: CASSQSRLADYEQYF. The DNA of the CDR3 is TGCGCCAGCAGCCAAAGCCGACTAGCAGACTACGAGCAGTACTTC.